What follows is one TCR beta chain and its context. The sample originates from a study of blood T cell repertoires in COVID-19. Produced via immunoSEQ multiplex PCR; TCRdb's table is partial and in-frame only. The table has roughly 180,000 clones, roughly 80% seen once; the top ten hold approximately 10%. CDR1 is LGHDT, CDR2 YNNKEL, per germline (reference sequence). Trimming removed 1 base from V and 7 bases from J; junction bases left unmatched: 4. The CDR3 spans 15 residues. The chain is built from TRBV3-1 (or the pseudogene TRBV3-2) and TRBJ1-6; 7 nucleotides align to TRBD1. Material: peripheral blood. The receptor was isolated from a middle-aged woman with COVID-19, enrolled during active disease. CDR3 coding DNA: TGTGCCAGCAGCCAAGGAGGGGGCCCAAATTCACCCCTCCACTTT. Amino acid sequence: CASSQGGGPNSPLHF.